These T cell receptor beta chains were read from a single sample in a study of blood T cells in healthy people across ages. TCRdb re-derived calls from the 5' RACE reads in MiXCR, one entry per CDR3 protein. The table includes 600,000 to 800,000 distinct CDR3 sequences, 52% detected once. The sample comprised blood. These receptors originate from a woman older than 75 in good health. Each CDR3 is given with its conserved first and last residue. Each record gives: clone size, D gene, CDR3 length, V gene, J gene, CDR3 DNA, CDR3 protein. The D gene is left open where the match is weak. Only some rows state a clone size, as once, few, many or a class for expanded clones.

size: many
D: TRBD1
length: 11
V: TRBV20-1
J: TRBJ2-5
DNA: TGCAGTTACAGGGGTGAAGAGACCCAGTACTTC
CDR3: CSYRGEETQYF

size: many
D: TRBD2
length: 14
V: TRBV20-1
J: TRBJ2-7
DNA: TGCAGTGCCTCTAAGCGGGAGGGTGCCCACGAGCAGTACTTC
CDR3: CSASKREGAHEQYF

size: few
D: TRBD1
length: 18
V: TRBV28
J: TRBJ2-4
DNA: TGTGCCAGCAGCAAACTCATCGGGACAGAGGTAGCCAAAAACATTCAGTACTTC
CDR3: CASSKLIGTEVAKNIQYF

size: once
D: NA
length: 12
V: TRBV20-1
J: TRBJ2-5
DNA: TGCAGTGCTAACTATGTCCAAGAGACCCAGTACTTC
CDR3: CSANYVQETQYF

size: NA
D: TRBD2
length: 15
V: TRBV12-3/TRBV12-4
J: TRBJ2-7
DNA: TGTGCCAGCAGTTCCGGACTAGCGGGAGGCAATGAGCAGTACTTC
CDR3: CASSSGLAGGNEQYF

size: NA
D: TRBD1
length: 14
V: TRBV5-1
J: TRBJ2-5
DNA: TGCGCCAGCACTACAGGGGGTTCGAAAGAGACCCAGTACTTC
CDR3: CASTTGGSKETQYF

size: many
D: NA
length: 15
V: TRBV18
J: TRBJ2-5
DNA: TGTGCCAGCTCAGTTTCGGCATGGGTCCAAGAGACCCAGTACTTC
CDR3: CASSVSAWVQETQYF

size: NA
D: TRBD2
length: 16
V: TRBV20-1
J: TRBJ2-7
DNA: TGCAGTGCCCCGACTAGCGGGGGCCCTTACTACAATGAGCAGTACTTC
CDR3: CSAPTSGGPYYNEQYF

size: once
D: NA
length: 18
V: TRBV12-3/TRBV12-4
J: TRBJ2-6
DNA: TGTGCCAGCAGATATCGAGCCGGGCGGAATTCTGGGGCCAACGTCCTGACTTTC
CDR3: CASRYRAGRNSGANVLTF

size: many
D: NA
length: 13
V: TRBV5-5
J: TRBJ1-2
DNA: TGTGCCAGCAGCTTGGCCCGTCCAACGGGCTACACCTTC
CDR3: CASSLARPTGYTF

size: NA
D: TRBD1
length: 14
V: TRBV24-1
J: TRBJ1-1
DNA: TGTGCCACCAGTGAGCCCCGACAGGGAGGGAAGGCTTTCTTT
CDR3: CATSEPRQGGKAFF

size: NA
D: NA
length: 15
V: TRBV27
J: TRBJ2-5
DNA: TGTGCCAGCAGTAACGCAGGGGCAGTAGGGGAGACCCAGTACTTC
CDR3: CASSNAGAVGETQYF

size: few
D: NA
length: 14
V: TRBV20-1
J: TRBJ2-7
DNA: TGCAGTGCTAGAGATTGGGACTGGACCTACGAGCAGTACTTC
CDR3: CSARDWDWTYEQYF

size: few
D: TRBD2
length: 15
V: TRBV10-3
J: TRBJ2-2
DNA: TGTGCCATCAGGGGGACTAGCGGGAGTGGCGGGGAGCTGTTTTTT
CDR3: CAIRGTSGSGGELFF

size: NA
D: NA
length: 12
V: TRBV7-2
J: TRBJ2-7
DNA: TGTGCCAGCAGCTCCGGCCCCCTCGAGCAGTACTTC
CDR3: CASSSGPLEQYF

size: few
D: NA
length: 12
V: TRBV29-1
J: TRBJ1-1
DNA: TGCAGCGTTGAGATTTCGAGTATTGAAGCTTTCTTT
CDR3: CSVEISSIEAFF

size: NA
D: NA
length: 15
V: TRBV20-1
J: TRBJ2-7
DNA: TGCAGTGCCGAGAGCGGTTTCGATTCCGACAATGAGCAGTACTTC
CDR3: CSAESGFDSDNEQYF

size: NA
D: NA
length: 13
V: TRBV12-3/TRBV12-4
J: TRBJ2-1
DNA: TGTGCCCGACGGGTTAGCGGCGACAATGAGCAGTTCTTC
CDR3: CARRVSGDNEQFF

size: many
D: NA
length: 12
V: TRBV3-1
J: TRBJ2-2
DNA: TGTGCCAGCAGCCAAGTGACTGGGGAGCTGTTTTTT
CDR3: CASSQVTGELFF

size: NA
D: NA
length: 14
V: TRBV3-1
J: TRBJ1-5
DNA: TGTGCCAGCAATCAACGGGGAAGCAATCAGCCCCAGCATTTT
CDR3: CASNQRGSNQPQHF

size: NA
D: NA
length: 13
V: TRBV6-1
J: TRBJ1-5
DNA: TGTGCCGCCCAAGCCCGGGTTGCGCAGCCCCAGCATTTT
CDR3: CAAQARVAQPQHF

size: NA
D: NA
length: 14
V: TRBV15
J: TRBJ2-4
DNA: TGTGCCACCAGCAGAGATAGGGGGTCTGACATTCAGTACTTC
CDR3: CATSRDRGSDIQYF

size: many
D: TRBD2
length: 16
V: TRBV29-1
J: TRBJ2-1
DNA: TGCAGCGTTCTGGAGGGGCGGGGGAGCTCCTACAATGAGCAGTTCTTC
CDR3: CSVLEGRGSSYNEQFF

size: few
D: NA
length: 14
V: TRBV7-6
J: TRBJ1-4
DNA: TGTGCCAGCAGCCCGACTCGGACTAATGAAAAACTGTTTTTT
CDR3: CASSPTRTNEKLFF

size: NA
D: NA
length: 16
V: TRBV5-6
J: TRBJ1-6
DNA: TGCGCCAGCAGCTTCGGGACCAGCTCCTATAATTCACCCCTCCACTTT
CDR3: CASSFGTSSYNSPLHF

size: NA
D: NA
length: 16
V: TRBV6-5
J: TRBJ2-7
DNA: NA
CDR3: CASSYAGGGYTFEQYF

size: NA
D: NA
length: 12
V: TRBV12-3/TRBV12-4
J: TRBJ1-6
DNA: TGTGCCAGCAGTTTCTTGACTTCACCCCTCCACTTT
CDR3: CASSFLTSPLHF